The sequence of this T cell receptor (beta chain) was determined in a study of cytomegalovirus exposure and HLA in healthy donors. The PCR contained 60 Vbeta and 13 Jbeta primers. The protocol was immunoSEQ multiplex PCR, while the TCRdb copy is restricted to in-frame clones and leaves out a portion. The repertoire includes around 200,000 clones, roughly four fifths of them detected once, and 1.5% to 2% sits in the top ten. The germline V gene encodes CDR1 SEHNR and CDR2 FQNEAQ (reference sequence). The CDR3 runs to 14 residues. With 2 bases clipped from V and 8 bases from J, the junction kept 5 bases outside the gene matches. Study outcomes and limitations: Being indistinguishable, some V segments were excluded, TRBV6-2 and TRBV6-3 among them.

Comment on this clone: The antigen is unknown.

The sample comprised PBMCs. The clonotype comes from a man between 45 and 60 years old in good health and CMV-seronegative. The V gene is TRBV7-9, the J gene TRBJ2-1, with TRBD2 matching 8 bases. The CDR3 DNA reads TGTGCCAGCAGCTTATTGGGACTAGTCGATGAGCAGTTCTTC. This codes for CASSLLGLVDEQFF.